This entry lists 22 T cell receptor beta chains sequenced from one sample in a study of cytomegalovirus exposure and HLA in healthy donors. The PCR contained 60 Vbeta and 13 Jbeta primers. The data were produced by immunoSEQ multiplex PCR, yet TCRdb's version contains in-frame clones alone and is incomplete. This sample has some 110,000 clones; about 68% occur once, and the top ten carry approximately 10%. Sample: PBMCs. The source of these receptors is a woman aged 50 to 60 in good health and CMV-seropositive.

V usage is TRBV19 and J usage is TRBJ2-7, with a weak D call TRBD2 (6 bases). CDR1 and CDR2 (germline): LNHDA, SQIVND (reference sequence). V was shortened by 1 base and J by 3 bases, with 7 bases between the two germline ends. This CDR3 spans 13 amino acids. The CDR3 region has the DNA TGTGCCAGTAGTATAGCGGGAGTCTACGAGCAGTACTTC. Its translation: CASSIAGVYEQYF.

The chain recombines TRBV10-3 with TRBJ2-3, with a possible D match to TRBD2 (6 bases). The CDR3 runs to 15 residues. CDR1 and CDR2 from the germline V gene are ENHRY and SYGVKD. The germline V and J ends were trimmed by 2 bases and 0 bases, with 9 bases remaining between them. CDR3 DNA sequence: TGTGCCATCAGTGAGCCTAGCGTCAGCACAGATACGCAGTATTTT. Translation gives CAISEPSVSTDTQYF.

This chain joins TRBV9 and TRBJ2-1, with 7 nucleotides matching TRBD2. Germline assignment: CDR1 SGDLS and CDR2 YYNGEE. The CDR3 length is 17 residues. J was trimmed by 3 bases and V by 0 bases; bases with no gene match: 9. The chain's CDR3 is CASSVDRGRVGYNEQFF. CDR3 sequence (DNA): TGTGCCAGCAGCGTAGATCGCGGGAGAGTAGGCTACAATGAGCAGTTCTTC.

V is TRBV7-2 and J is TRBJ2-2, with D tentatively TRBD2 (5 bases). Trimming pared 5 bases from V and 10 bases from J, leaving 17 bases between. This CDR3 comprises 14 residues. Germline V lookup: CDR1 SGHTA, CDR2 FQGNSA. Written as DNA, the CDR3 is TGTGCCAGCAGCCGGCCCCCGGGGAATGAGGAGCTGTTTTTT. Amino acids: CASSRPPGNEELFF.

The chain uses TRBV5-1 and TRBJ1-1; 7 positions agree with TRBD1. The V gene's germline CDR1 is SGHRS and CDR2 YFSETQ. The CDR3 runs to 16 residues. Losses at the gene ends were 3 bases for V and 3 bases for J; bases not matched to a gene: 11. Here the CDR3 DNA reads TGCGCCAGCAGCTCCCGATCAGGGGGATCGGACACTGAAGCTTTCTTT. It encodes CASSSRSGGSDTEAFF.

The chain recombines TRBV5-1 with TRBJ2-6; 8 bases line up with TRBD1. CDR3 size: 17 residues. Per germline, CDR1 SGHRS and CDR2 YFSETQ. J lost 0 bases, V lost 0 bases, and 2 bases had no gene match. The CDR3 here is CASSLGQGTSGANVLTF. CDR3 in DNA: TGCGCCAGCAGCTTGGGACAGGGGACCTCTGGGGCCAACGTCCTGACTTTC.

The CDR3 region has the DNA TGTGCCAGCAGCTCCGCGCGAACCGGGACAGGGTCCACTGAAGCTTTCTTT. The encoded protein is CASSSARTGTGSTEAFF. The chain combines TRBV11-2 with TRBJ1-1; 9 nucleotides agree with TRBD1. Germline loops: CDR1 SGHAT, CDR2 FQNNGV. The V and J ends lost 4 bases and 4 bases, in that order; junction bases with no gene match: 13. The CDR3 runs 17 residues.

CDR3 protein: CASSEVLSGANVLTF. In DNA, the CDR3 is TGTGCCAGCAGTGAAGTATTATCTGGGGCCAACGTCCTGACTTTC. The chain has TRBV6-1 and TRBJ2-6; D uncertain. CDR3 length: 15 amino acids. Germline V gene lookup returns CDR1 MNHNS and CDR2 SASEGT. With 1 base removed from V and 1 base from J, the gap between germline ends came to 5 bases.

To note about this clone: The sample holds other DNA sequences that translate to the same CDR3. V is TRBV25-1 and J is TRBJ2-5; D is unresolved. The closer fit of TRBJ2-7 to the DNA end suggests the J call may be wrong. CDR1 and CDR2 from the germline V gene are MGHDK and SYGVNS. The CDR3 spans 11 residues. The CDR3 DNA reads TGTGCCAGCAGTGTTAACTACGAGCAGTACTTC. As protein: CASSVNYEQYF.

The J gene is TRBJ1-5, the V gene TRBV19; D may be TRBD1 (5 bases). CDR3 size: 15 residues. The V gene lost 5 bases and the J gene lost 3 bases, with 14 bases spanning the gap. CDR1 and CDR2 (germline): LNHDA, SQIVND (reference sequence). The CDR3 coding sequence is TGTGCCAGTAGTCTCGGCGAAGGGGTCAATCAGCCCCAGCATTTT. Translated, it gives CASSLGEGVNQPQHF.

The chain has TRBV4-1 and TRBJ2-1; tentative D call: TRBD1 (7 bases). Trimming removed 6 bases at V and 0 bases at J, with 21 bases between. This CDR3 is 18 amino acids long. Germline V lookup: CDR1 MGHRA, CDR2 YSYEKL. DNA for the CDR3: TGCGCCAGCAGTCGAAAGGAGGGACAGCAGAGCTCCTACAATGAGCAGTTCTTC. It is translated as CASSRKEGQQSSYNEQFF.

This rearrangement joins TRBV10-3 to TRBJ1-5; the D is unclear. This CDR3 has 14 residues. Trimming stripped 4 bases from V and 6 bases from J, with 13 bases between. CDR1 is ENHRY and CDR2 is SYGVKD in the germline V gene. As DNA, the CDR3 is TGTGCCATCAGTGGGAAAGAGGGAATTCAGCCCCAGCATTTT. The encoded protein is CAISGKEGIQPQHF.

This chain links TRBV29-1 with TRBJ1-1; no clear D. Looked up from germline, CDR1 is SQVTM and CDR2 is ANQGSEA. Trimming stripped 3 bases from V and 4 bases from J, with 15 bases between. CDR3 length: 14 amino acids. The DNA for the CDR3 is TGCAGCGTTGACTCTACTCTGAGCGGCACTGAAGCTTTCTTT. The encoded protein is CSVDSTLSGTEAFF.

The chain is built from TRBV19 and TRBJ2-7, with TRBD1 matching 8 bases. The germline gives CDR1 LNHDA, CDR2 SQIVND (reference sequence). The CDR3 totals 14 residues. The V gene end was trimmed by 3 bases and the J gene end by 4 bases; junction bases not matched to a gene: 5. CDR3 in DNA: TGTGCCAGTAGTATCGGACAGGGCCAATACGAGCAGTACTTC. Residues: CASSIGQGQYEQYF.

The genes are TRBV7-2 and TRBJ2-6; no clear D gene. The CDR3 has 16 residues. The germline V and J ends were trimmed by 1 base and 0 bases, with 7 bases remaining between them. Looked up from germline, CDR1 is SGHTA and CDR2 is FQGNSA. CDR3 sequence (DNA): TGTGCCAGCAGCTTAGACAGAACCTCTGGGGCCAACGTCCTGACTTTC. As protein: CASSLDRTSGANVLTF.

The chain uses TRBV29-1 and TRBJ2-1, with 9 bases fitting TRBD2. Germline lookup yields CDR1 SQVTM and CDR2 ANQGSEA. J gave up 8 bases and V 5 bases, and 7 bases lay outside the gene matches. The CDR3 covers 13 residues. Here the CDR3 DNA reads TGCAGCGTTTTCAGCCTAGCGGGACATGAGCAGTTCTTC. It yields the protein CSVFSLAGHEQFF.

In its sample, this clone was seen once. The rearrangement uses TRBV6-1 and TRBJ1-4; D perhaps matches TRBD1 (6 bases). CDR3 size: 17 residues. V was clipped by 3 bases and J by 2 bases, with 16 bases between them. Germline-derived CDR1 and CDR2 are MNHNS and SASEGT. CDR3 nucleotide sequence: TGTGCCAGCAGTGAGAGTTGGGGGCCGTCGACTAATGAAAAACTGTTTTTT. Residues: CASSESWGPSTNEKLFF.

The V call is TRBV6-1, the J call TRBJ1-2, with 7 positions matching TRBD1. Germline V gene data show CDR1 as MNHNS and CDR2 as SASEGT. The CDR3 sequence is 13 residues long. Germline trimming cut 6 bases from V and 3 bases from J; bases unmatched to any gene: 4. The CDR3 bases are TGTGCCAGCAGGGAGGGGGCCGACTATGGCTACACCTTC. As protein: CASREGADYGYTF.

V and J are TRBV7-2 and TRBJ2-1; 14 positions agree with TRBD2. The ends lost 5 bases at V and 6 bases at J; junction bases unmatched: 6. CDR1 SGHTA and CDR2 FQGNSA come from the germline V gene. CDR3 length: 16 amino acids. The CDR3, as DNA: TGTGCCAGCAGCCTGAGGACTAGCGGGGGGATCAATGAGCAGTTCTTC. Amino acids: CASSLRTSGGINEQFF.

This chain uses TRBV5-4 with TRBJ2-7; D uncertain. V lost 1 base to trimming and J lost 3 bases, with 11 bases between them. CDR1 and CDR2 from the germline V gene are SGHNT and YYREEE (reference sequence). The CDR3 contains 14 residues. The DNA for the CDR3 is TGTGCCAGCAGCTTGCTTGCAGACAACTACGAGCAGTACTTC. Translation: CASSLLADNYEQYF.

This sequence joins TRBV27 and TRBJ2-1, with 9 bases identical to TRBD2. The germline gives CDR1 MNHEY, CDR2 SMNVEV (reference sequence). This CDR3 contains 16 residues. V gave up 4 bases and J gave up 4 bases; unmatched junction bases: 8. CDR3 region: CASSSALAGTYNEQFF. The CDR3, as DNA: TGTGCCAGCAGTTCAGCTCTAGCGGGAACTTACAATGAGCAGTTCTTC.

The chain employs TRBV28 and TRBJ1-4, with 9 nucleotides matching TRBD1. The CDR3 consists of 14 residues. The germline CDR1 and CDR2 sequences are MDHEN and SYDVKM. V trimming: 5 bases; J trimming: 10 bases; junction bases outside the gene matches: 8. As DNA, the CDR3 is TGTGCCAGCAGTGAGGGGGACAGGGTTGGAAAACTGTTTTTT. This gives the protein CASSEGDRVGKLFF.